Each of the 24 T cell receptor beta chains below was sequenced from the same sample in a study of radiotherapy plus CTLA-4 blockade in lung cancer. The protocol was immunoSEQ multiplex PCR, while the TCRdb copy is restricted to in-frame clones and leaves out a portion. The sample lists roughly 45,000 clones; roughly 60% were seen once. The starting material was peripheral blood, obtained from a patient treated with radiotherapy plus ipilimumab. The receptors derive from a human donor with non-small cell lung cancer who had a partial response to radiotherapy plus ipilimumab.

The V gene is TRBV11-2, the J gene TRBJ2-1; 7 bases fit TRBD1. The germline V gene encodes CDR1 SGHAT and CDR2 FQNNGV. CDR3 length equals 13 residues. The J segment lost 5 bases and the V segment lost 5 bases, leaving 3 bases of the junction unmatched. CDR3 protein: CASSLGQHNEQFF. As DNA, the CDR3 is TGTGCCAGCAGCCTGGGACAGCACAATGAGCAGTTCTTC. The full variable domain, in which reference TRBV11-2 and TRBJ2-1 provide the parts outside the CDR3, is EAGVAQSPRYKIIEKRQSVAFWCNPISGHATLYWYQQILGQGPKLLIQFQNNGVVDDSQLPKDRFSAERLKGVDSTLKIQPAKLEDSAVYLCASSLGQHNEQFFGPGTRLTVL.

The chain combines TRBV19 with TRBJ2-5; 9 positions match TRBD2. V shed 4 bases, J shed 5 bases, and the junction held 8 bases outside the gene matches. The CDR3 is 15 amino acids. Germline CDR1 is LNHDA and CDR2 is SQIVND (reference sequence). The CDR3 reads CASSNGLAGWETQYF. For the CDR3, the DNA is TGTGCCAGTAGTAATGGGCTAGCGGGATGGGAGACCCAGTACTTC.

This clone was picked up one time. The chain combines TRBV18 with TRBJ1-3; D is perhaps TRBD1 (5 bases). Germline V gives CDR1 KGHSH, CDR2 LQKENI. The V end was cut by 3 bases, the J end by 2 bases, with 17 bases between. This CDR3 is built from 17 residues. CDR3 sequence reads: CASSPRGKDLTGNTIYF. The DNA for the CDR3 is TGTGCCAGCTCACCCCGGGGGAAGGACCTCACTGGAAACACCATATATTTT.

The V call is TRBV7-8, the J call TRBJ2-7; 13 bases fit TRBD2. V shed 3 bases, J shed 0 bases, and the junction held 2 bases outside the gene matches. CDR3 length: 16 amino acids. Per the germline V gene, CDR1 is SGHVS and CDR2 is FQNEAQ. The CDR3 here is CASSLRTSGSSYEQYF. CDR3 coding DNA: TGTGCCAGCAGCTTGAGGACTAGCGGGAGCTCCTACGAGCAGTACTTC. The full variable domain, its missing parts supplied by reference TRBV7-8 and TRBJ2-7, is GAGVSQSPRYKVAKRGQDVALRCDPISGHVSLFWYQQALGQGPEFLTYFQNEAQLDKSGLPSDRFFAERPEGSVSTLKIQRTQQEDSAVYLCASSLRTSGSSYEQYFGPGTRLTVT.

This clone was detected a few times. The chain combines TRBV6-6 with TRBJ1-1; a weak D match, TRBD1 (5 bases). Per the germline V gene, CDR1 is MNHNY and CDR2 is SVGAGI (reference sequence). The CDR3 sequence is 14 residues long. Trimming removed 6 bases at V and 5 bases at J, with 16 bases between. CDR3 in DNA: TGTGCCAGCAGACCTCCAGGGCTAGAGACTGAAGCTTTCTTT. It translates to CASRPPGLETEAFF.

The CDR3 reads CATRDRLNTGELFF. Written as DNA, the CDR3 is TGTGCCACTAGGGACAGGTTGAACACCGGGGAGCTGTTTTTT. The chain employs TRBV5-8 and TRBJ2-2, with 8 bases matching TRBD1. The V and J ends lost 9 bases and 1 base, in that order; junction bases with no gene match: 5. The germline V gene has CDR1 SGHTS and CDR2 YDEGEE. The CDR3 runs to 14 residues.

This clone has only a few counts. The chain combines TRBV7-6 with TRBJ2-5; 9 bases match TRBD2. The trim removed 1 base at V and 4 bases at J, leaving 4 bases unmatched. The CDR3 totals 15 residues. Germline-derived CDR1 and CDR2 are SGHVS and FNYEAQ. As DNA, the CDR3 is TGTGCCAGCAGCTTAGACCCGACTAGCGGAGAGACCCAGTACTTC. This encodes CASSLDPTSGETQYF.

This chain uses TRBV10-3 with TRBJ2-3; the D gene is possibly TRBD1 (6 bases). Germline V gives CDR1 ENHRY, CDR2 SYGVKD. The CDR3 length is 15 residues. V was shortened by 7 bases and J by 0 bases, with 14 bases between the two germline ends. The CDR3 DNA follows: TGTGCCATCACTGCGCAGGGGACCAGCACAGATACGCAGTATTTT. Protein: CAITAQGTSTDTQYF.

This chain connects TRBV9 to TRBJ1-2; TRBD1 might be the D (6 bases). Germline V gene lookup returns CDR1 SGDLS and CDR2 YYNGEE. The CDR3 is made up of 16 amino acids. Trimming took off 0 bases at V and 7 bases at J, with 19 bases between the two ends. Here the CDR3 reads CASSVAVGGAVVGYTF. The CDR3 DNA sequence: TGTGCCAGCAGCGTAGCAGTTGGGGGGGCAGTTGTTGGCTACACCTTC. Combining the CDR3 with reference TRBV9 and TRBJ1-2 gives the whole variable domain DSGVTQTPKHLITATGQRVTLRCSPRSGDLSVYWYQQSLDQGLQFLIQYYNGEERAKGNILERFSAQQFPDLHSELNLSSLELGDSALYFCASSVAVGGAVVGYTFGSGTRLTVV.

The genes are TRBV30 and TRBJ1-4; no reliable D call. The CDR3 consists of 16 residues. The V gene lost 0 bases and the J gene lost 8 bases, with 19 bases spanning the gap. CDR1 is GTSNPN, CDR2 SVGIG, per germline (reference sequence). The CDR3: CAWSVLNRGGSEKLFF. DNA for the CDR3: TGTGCCTGGAGTGTACTAAATCGAGGAGGTAGCGAAAAACTGTTTTTT.

In this sample, this clone turned up many times. The V and J genes are TRBV18 and TRBJ2-7, with unresolved D. Germline CDR1 and CDR2: KGHSH and LQKENI. The CDR3 has 14 amino acids. Trimming stripped 1 base from V and 1 base from J, with 8 bases between. The CDR3 DNA reads TGTGCCAGCTCACCACGGTCAGTTTCCTACGAGCAGTACTTC. Its translation: CASSPRSVSYEQYF.

This clone was detected once. This chain links TRBV6-1 with TRBJ2-1, with 9 nucleotides matching TRBD2. J lost 7 bases, V lost 7 bases, and 8 bases had no gene match. The CDR3 is 14 amino acids. Germline lookup yields CDR1 MNHNS and CDR2 SASEGT. The CDR3 coding sequence is TGTGCCAGCAAAAATTTGCTAGCGGGAAATGAGCAGTTCTTC. Its translation: CASKNLLAGNEQFF.

The chain combines TRBV5-6 with TRBJ2-3, with TRBD2 matching 11 bases. The CDR3 covers 16 residues. The ends lost 1 base at V and 7 bases at J; junction bases unmatched: 8. The germline V gene encodes CDR1 SGHDT and CDR2 YYEEEE. CDR3 DNA: TGTGCCAGCAGCTTGTGGGCTAGCGGGGGGTCGAATACGCAGTATTTT. Translating gives CASSLWASGGSNTQYF.

There are a few counts of this clone. The chain employs TRBV9 and TRBJ1-3; 11 nucleotides align to TRBD1. Germline CDR1 and CDR2: SGDLS and YYNGEE. The V and J ends lost 2 bases and 5 bases, in that order; junction bases with no gene match: 9. This CDR3 contains 17 residues. CDR3 sequence reads: CASSVNSGTGGRNTIYF. CDR3 nucleotide sequence: TGTGCCAGCAGCGTGAACTCCGGGACAGGGGGAAGAAACACCATATATTTT.

The genes are TRBV7-2 and TRBJ1-5, with D unresolved. The germline V gene encodes CDR1 SGHTA and CDR2 FQGNSA. This CDR3 spans 14 amino acids. V lost 1 base and J 2 bases, leaving 6 bases between the germline ends. In DNA, the CDR3 is TGTGCCAGCAGCTTAGTCGGAGGCAATCAGCCCCAGCATTTT. Residues: CASSLVGGNQPQHF. The variable domain in full, with the rest retrieved from reference TRBV7-2 and TRBJ1-5, is GAGVSQSPSNKVTEKGKDVELRCDPISGHTALYWYRQSLGQGLEFLIYFQGNSAPDKSGLPSDRFSAERTGGSVSTLTIQRTQQEDSAVYLCASSLVGGNQPQHFGDGTRLSIL.

This chain connects TRBV5-1 to TRBJ2-1, with 8 nucleotides matching TRBD2. The CDR3 length is 13 residues. V lost 4 bases, J lost 4 bases, and 1 base stayed unmatched. CDR1 SGHRS and CDR2 YFSETQ come from the germline V gene. The CDR3 region has the DNA TGCGCCAGCAGCACTAGCGGATACAATGAGCAGTTCTTC. This codes for CASSTSGYNEQFF.

The genes are TRBV6-6 and TRBJ2-7, with D maybe TRBD2 (6 bases). The CDR3 spans 15 residues. The ends were cut back, 0 bases at V and 3 bases at J, with 12 bases in the middle. The germline CDR1 and CDR2 sequences are MNHNY and SVGAGI (reference sequence). The CDR3 loop is CASSYSGTGGYEQYF. CDR3 in DNA: TGTGCCAGCAGTTACTCTGGGACTGGTGGCTACGAGCAGTACTTC.

The chain employs TRBV5-4 and TRBJ2-1, with 13 positions matching TRBD2. After removal of 4 bases from V and 2 bases from J, the junction contained 3 bases not matched to a gene. CDR1 SGHNT and CDR2 YYREEE come from the germline V gene (reference sequence). The CDR3 is 16 amino acids. CDR3 nucleotides: TGTGCCAGCAGCCCCGGACTAGCGGGAGCCTACAATGAGCAGTTCTTC. Protein product: CASSPGLAGAYNEQFF.

This clone was seen only a few times. The chain links TRBV2 to TRBJ1-5; tentative D call: TRBD1 (5 bases). Per the germline V gene, CDR1 is SNHLY and CDR2 is FYNNEI. CDR3 size: 14 residues. Trimming pared 7 bases from V and 4 bases from J, leaving 14 bases between. The CDR3 bases are TGTGCCAGCACCCGGGGGGGTGGAAATCAGCCCCAGCATTTT. Translating it yields CASTRGGGNQPQHF.

Regarding this clone: The junction departs from the called germline gene at one end, perhaps through a read error. This rearrangement joins TRBV7-7 to TRBJ2-1; perhaps D is TRBD1 or TRBD2 (5 bases each). The V gene's germline CDR1 is SSHAT and CDR2 FNYEAQ (reference sequence). The CDR3 runs to 13 residues. The CDR3 region is CASSLAGSEEQFF. The CDR3 DNA is TGTGCTAGCAGCTTAGCAGGGAGTGAGGAGCAGTTCTTC.

The chain recombines TRBV11-2 with TRBJ2-7; 7 bases are shared with TRBD1. CDR1 is SGHAT and CDR2 is FQNNGV in the germline V gene. The CDR3 runs 14 residues. Trimming cost V 5 bases and J 6 bases; bases outside gene matches: 10. The CDR3 nucleotides read TGTGCCAGCAGCCCACGGACAGGTTTTCCCGAGCAGTACTTC. Translation: CASSPRTGFPEQYF.

The rearrangement uses TRBV5-8 and TRBJ1-1; D is perhaps TRBD1 (6 bases). The CDR3 contains 14 residues. Trimming shortened V by 2 bases and J by 5 bases, and 13 bases separated the two germline ends. Per the germline V gene, CDR1 is SGHTS and CDR2 is YDEGEE. As DNA, the CDR3 is TGTGCCAGCAGCTTTAGGGGGGGAAGTACTGAAGCTTTCTTT. Protein: CASSFRGGSTEAFF.

V and J are TRBV23-1 and TRBJ2-7; unclear D gene. TRBV23-1 is an ORF for which the function is uncertain. This CDR3 is built from 15 residues. Trimming left V 0 bases short and J 3 bases short, with 12 bases between. The CDR3 nucleotides read TGCGCCAGCAGTCAATCGCAGGTGACCGACTACGAGCAGTACTTC. It is translated as CASSQSQVTDYEQYF.

The chain is built from TRBV10-3 and TRBJ2-3; D is unresolved. Trimming removed 2 bases from V and 3 bases from J, with 9 bases in between. Looked up from germline, CDR1 is ENHRY and CDR2 is SYGVKD. This CDR3 has 14 residues. CDR3 coding DNA: TGTGCCATCAGTGAGAGAGGCCTTACAGATACGCAGTATTTT. Amino acids: CAISERGLTDTQYF.